The T cell receptor (beta chain) described here comes from a study of technical replicates of blood from a handful of donors. CDR1 is SEHNR and CDR2 is FQNEAQ in the germline V gene (reference sequence). V lost 3 bases to trimming and J lost 8 bases; unmatched junction nucleotides: 3. The CDR3 consists of 12 residues. TCRdb keeps only in-frame clones here, not all; method: immunoSEQ multiplex PCR. The data contain about 90,000 clones, less than 95% of them seen just once; the ten biggest clones take up roughly 0.25%. Material for sequencing was T cells isolated from PBMCs. This sequence joins TRBV7-9 and TRBJ1-2; 7 bases line up with TRBD1. The receptor comes from a human donor in good health. The chain's CDR3 is CASSFRGIGYTF. Written as DNA, the CDR3 is TGTGCCAGCAGCTTCAGGGGGATCGGCTACACCTTC.